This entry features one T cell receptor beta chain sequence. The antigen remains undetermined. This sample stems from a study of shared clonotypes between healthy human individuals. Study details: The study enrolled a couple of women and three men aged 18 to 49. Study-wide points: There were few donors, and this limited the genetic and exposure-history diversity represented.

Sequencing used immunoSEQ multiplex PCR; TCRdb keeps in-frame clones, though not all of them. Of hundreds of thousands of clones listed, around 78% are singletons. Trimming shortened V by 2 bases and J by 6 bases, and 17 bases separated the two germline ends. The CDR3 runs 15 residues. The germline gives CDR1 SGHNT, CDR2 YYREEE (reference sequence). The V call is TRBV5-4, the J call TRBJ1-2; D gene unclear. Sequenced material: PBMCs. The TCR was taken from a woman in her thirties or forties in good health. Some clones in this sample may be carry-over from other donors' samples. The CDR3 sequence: CASSLLSFSRNGYTF. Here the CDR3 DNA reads TGTGCCAGCAGCTTATTGTCCTTCAGCCGCAATGGCTACACCTTC.